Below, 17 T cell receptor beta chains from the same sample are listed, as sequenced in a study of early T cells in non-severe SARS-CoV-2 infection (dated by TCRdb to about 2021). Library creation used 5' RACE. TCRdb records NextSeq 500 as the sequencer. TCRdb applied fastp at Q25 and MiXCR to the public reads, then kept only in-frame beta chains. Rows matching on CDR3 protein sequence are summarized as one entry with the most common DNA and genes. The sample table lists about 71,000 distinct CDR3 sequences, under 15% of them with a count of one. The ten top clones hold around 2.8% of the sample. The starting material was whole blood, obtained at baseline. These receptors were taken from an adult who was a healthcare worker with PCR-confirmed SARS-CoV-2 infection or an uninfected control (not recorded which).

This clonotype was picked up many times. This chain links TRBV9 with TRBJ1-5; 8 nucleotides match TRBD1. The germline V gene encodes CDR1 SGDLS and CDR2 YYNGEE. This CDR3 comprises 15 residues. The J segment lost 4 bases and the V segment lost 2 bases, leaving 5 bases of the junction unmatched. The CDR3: CASSVGQGINQPQHF. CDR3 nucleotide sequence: TGTGCCAGCAGCGTTGGACAGGGAATTAATCAGCCCCAGCATTTT.

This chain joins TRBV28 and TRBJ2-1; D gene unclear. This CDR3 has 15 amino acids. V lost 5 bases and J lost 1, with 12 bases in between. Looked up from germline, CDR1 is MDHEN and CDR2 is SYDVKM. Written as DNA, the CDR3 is TGTGCCAGCAGTCCTACTGCACTGTCCTACAATGAGCAGTTCTTC. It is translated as CASSPTALSYNEQFF. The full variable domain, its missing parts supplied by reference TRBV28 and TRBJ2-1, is DVKVTQSSRYLVKRTGEKVFLECVQDMDHENMFWYRQDPGLGLRLIYFSYDVKMKEKGDIPEGYSVSREKKERFSLILESASTNQTSMYLCASSPTALSYNEQFFGPGTRLTVL.

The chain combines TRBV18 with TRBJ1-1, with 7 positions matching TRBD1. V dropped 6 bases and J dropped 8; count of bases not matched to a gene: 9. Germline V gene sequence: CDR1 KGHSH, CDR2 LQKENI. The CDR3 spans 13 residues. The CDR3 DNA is TGTGCCAGCTCCCCCGGGACAGCGGTAGAAGCTTTCTTT. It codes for CASSPGTAVEAFF.

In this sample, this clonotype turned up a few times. The CDR3 is CASHIGGWDYNEQFF. As DNA, the CDR3 is TGCGCCAGTCACATCGGGGGCTGGGACTACAATGAGCAGTTCTTC. The rearrangement uses TRBV10-2 and TRBJ2-1; tentatively, D is TRBD1 or TRBD2 (6 bases each). The germline V and J ends were trimmed by 9 bases and 3 bases, with 18 bases remaining between them. Looked up from germline, CDR1 is WSHSY and CDR2 is SAAADI. The CDR3 contains 15 residues.

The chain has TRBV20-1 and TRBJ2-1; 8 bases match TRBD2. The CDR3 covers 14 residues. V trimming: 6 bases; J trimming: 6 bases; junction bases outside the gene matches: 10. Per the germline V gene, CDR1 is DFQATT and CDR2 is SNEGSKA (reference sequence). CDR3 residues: CSARRLASFNEQFF. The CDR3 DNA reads TGCAGTGCCAGACGACTAGCGTCGTTCAATGAGCAGTTCTTC.

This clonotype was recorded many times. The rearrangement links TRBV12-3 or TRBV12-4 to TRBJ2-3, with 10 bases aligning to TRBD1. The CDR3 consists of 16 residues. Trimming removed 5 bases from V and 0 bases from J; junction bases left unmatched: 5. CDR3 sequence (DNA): TGTGCCAGCAGTAAAGGACAGGGGGGGAGCACAGATACGCAGTATTTT. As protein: CASSKGQGGSTDTQYF.

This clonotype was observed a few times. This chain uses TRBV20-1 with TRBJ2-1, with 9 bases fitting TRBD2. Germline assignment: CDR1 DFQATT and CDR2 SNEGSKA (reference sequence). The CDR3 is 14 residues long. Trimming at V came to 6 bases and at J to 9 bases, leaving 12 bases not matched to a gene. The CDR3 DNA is TGCAGTGCGTCGCGGGAGGGTTTCTACGGTGAGCAGTTCTTC. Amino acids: CSASREGFYGEQFF.

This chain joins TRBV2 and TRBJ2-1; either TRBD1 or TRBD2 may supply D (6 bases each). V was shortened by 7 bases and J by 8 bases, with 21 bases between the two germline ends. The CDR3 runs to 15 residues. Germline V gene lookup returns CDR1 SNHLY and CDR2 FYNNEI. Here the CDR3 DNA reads TGTGCCAGCACCCGGGACTTCCAAGCAGGGGATGAGCAGTTCTTC. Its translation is CASTRDFQAGDEQFF.

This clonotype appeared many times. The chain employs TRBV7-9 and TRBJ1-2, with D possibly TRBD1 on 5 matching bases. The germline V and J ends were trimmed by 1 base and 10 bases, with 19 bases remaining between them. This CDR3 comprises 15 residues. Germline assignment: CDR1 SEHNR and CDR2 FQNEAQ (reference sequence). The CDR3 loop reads CASSLVRTSLSSYTF. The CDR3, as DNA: TGTGCCAGCAGCTTAGTTCGGACATCCTTATCTTCCTACACCTTC.

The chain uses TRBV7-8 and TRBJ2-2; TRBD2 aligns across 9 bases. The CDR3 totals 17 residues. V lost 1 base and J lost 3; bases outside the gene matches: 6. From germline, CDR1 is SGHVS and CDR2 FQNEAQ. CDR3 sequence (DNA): TGTGCCAGCAGCTTAGTGGGTGGCGGGAGGGACACCGGGGAGCTGTTTTTT. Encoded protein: CASSLVGGGRDTGELFF.

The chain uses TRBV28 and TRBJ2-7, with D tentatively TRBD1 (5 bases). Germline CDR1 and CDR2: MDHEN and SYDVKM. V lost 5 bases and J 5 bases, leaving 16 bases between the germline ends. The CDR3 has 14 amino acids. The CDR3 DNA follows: TGTGCCAGCAGTCCCTCCAGGGTGAAGAACGAGCAGTACTTC. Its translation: CASSPSRVKNEQYF.

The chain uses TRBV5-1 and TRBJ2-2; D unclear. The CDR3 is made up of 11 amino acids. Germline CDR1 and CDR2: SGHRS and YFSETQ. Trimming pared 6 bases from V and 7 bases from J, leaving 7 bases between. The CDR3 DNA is TGCGCCAGCACGTCTGGCGGGGAGCTGTTTTTT. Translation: CASTSGGELFF.

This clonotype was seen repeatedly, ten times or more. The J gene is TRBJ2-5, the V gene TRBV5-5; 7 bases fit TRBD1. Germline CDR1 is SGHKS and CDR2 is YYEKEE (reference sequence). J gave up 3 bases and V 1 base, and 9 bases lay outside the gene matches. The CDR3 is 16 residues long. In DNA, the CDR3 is TGTGCCAGCAGCTTGAGTGCGGTCGACAGGGAAGAGACCCAGTACTTC. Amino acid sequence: CASSLSAVDREETQYF.

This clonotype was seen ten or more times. The CDR3 DNA sequence: TGTGCCAGCAGCTCAGGGGGCAGGGAGCAGTTCTTC. Amino acid sequence: CASSSGGREQFF. The chain is built from TRBV7-9 and TRBJ2-1, with 8 bases aligning to TRBD1. CDR3 length: 12 amino acids. Germline trimming cut 4 bases from V and 10 bases from J; bases unmatched to any gene: 3. Germline CDR1 SEHNR, CDR2 FQNEAQ (reference sequence). The complete variable domain, with remaining parts taken from reference TRBV7-9 and TRBJ2-1, reads DTGVSQNPRHKITKRGQNVTFRCDPISEHNRLYWYRQTLGQGPEFLTYFQNEAQLEKSRLLSDRFSAERPKGSFSTLEIQRTEQGDSAMYLCASSSGGREQFFGPGTRLTVL.

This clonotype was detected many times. The CDR3 DNA is TGCGCCAGCAGCTTGGCTACGGGATCTGAAGCTTTCTTT. Residues: CASSLATGSEAFF. The rearrangement links TRBV5-1 to TRBJ1-1; D gene uncertain. CDR1 and CDR2 from the germline V gene are SGHRS and YFSETQ. The CDR3 runs 13 residues. V was cut by 0 bases and J by 6 bases, with 9 bases left in between.

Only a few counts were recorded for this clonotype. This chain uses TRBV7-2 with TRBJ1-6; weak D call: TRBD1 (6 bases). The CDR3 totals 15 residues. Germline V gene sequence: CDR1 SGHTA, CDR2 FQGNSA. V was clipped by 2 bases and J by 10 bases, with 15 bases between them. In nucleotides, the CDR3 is TGTGCCAGCAGCTTACTAACACAGGGTGGATCACCCCTCCACTTT. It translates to CASSLLTQGGSPLHF.

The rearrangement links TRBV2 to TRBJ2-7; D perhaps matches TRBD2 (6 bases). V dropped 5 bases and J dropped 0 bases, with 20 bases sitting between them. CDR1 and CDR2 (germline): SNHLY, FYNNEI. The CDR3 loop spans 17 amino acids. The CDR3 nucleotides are TGTGCCAGCAGTCCCCTATCCCCCCGGGGGATCTCCTACGAGCAGTACTTC. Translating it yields CASSPLSPRGISYEQYF.